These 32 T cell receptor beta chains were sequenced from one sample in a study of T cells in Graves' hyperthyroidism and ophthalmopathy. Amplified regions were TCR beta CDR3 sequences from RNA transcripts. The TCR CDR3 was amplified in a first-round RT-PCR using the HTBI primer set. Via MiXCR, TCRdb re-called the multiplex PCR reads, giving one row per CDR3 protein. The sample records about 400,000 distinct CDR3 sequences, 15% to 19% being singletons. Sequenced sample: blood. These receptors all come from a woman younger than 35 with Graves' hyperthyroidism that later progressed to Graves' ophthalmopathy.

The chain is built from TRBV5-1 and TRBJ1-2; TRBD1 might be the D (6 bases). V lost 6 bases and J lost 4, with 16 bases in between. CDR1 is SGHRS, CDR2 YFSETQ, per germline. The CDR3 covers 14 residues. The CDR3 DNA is TGCGCCAGCAAGAGGACAGATGAACGCTATGGCTACACCTTC. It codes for CASKRTDERYGYTF.

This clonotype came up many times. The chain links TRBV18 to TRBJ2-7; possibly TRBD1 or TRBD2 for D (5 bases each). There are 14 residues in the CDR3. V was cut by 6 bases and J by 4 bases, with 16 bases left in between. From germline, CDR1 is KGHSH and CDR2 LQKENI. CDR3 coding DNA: TGTGCCAGCTCGTCCGGGACGGACTTATACGAGCAGTACTTC. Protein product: CASSSGTDLYEQYF.

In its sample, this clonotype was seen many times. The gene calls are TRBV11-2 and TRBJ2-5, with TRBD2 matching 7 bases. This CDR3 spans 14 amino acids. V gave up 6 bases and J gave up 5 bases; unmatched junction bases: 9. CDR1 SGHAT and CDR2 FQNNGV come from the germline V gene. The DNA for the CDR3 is TGTGCCAGCAGTCCACTAGCGAGGGACGAGACCCAGTACTTC. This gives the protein CASSPLARDETQYF.

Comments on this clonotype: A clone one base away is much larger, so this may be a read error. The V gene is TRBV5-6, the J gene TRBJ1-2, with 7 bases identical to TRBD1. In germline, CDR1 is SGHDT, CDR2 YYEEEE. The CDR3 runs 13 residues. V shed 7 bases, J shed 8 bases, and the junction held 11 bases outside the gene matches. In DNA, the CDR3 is TGTGCCAGCGGCCCGGACAGGTACAGAGGCTACACCTTC. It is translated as CASGPDRYRGYTF. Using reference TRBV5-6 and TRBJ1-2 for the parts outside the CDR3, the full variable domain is DAGVTQSPTHLIKTRGQQVTLRCSPKSGHDTVSWYQQALGQGPQFIFQYYEEEERQRGNFPDRFSGHQFPNYSSELNVNALLLGDSALYLCASGPDRYRGYTFGSGTRLTVV.

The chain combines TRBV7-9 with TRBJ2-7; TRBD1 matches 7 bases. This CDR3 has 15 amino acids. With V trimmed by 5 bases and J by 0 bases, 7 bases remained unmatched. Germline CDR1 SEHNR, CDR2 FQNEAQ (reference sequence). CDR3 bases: TGTGCCAGCAGCCCCGACAGGGTCCCCTCCTACGAGCAGTACTTC. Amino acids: CASSPDRVPSYEQYF.

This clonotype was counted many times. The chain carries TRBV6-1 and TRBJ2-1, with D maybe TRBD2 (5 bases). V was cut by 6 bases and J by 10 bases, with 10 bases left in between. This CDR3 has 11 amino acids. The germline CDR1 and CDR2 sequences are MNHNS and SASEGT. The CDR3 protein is CASSSAGEQFF. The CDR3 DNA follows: TGTGCCAGCAGCTCCGCGGGCGAGCAGTTCTTC.

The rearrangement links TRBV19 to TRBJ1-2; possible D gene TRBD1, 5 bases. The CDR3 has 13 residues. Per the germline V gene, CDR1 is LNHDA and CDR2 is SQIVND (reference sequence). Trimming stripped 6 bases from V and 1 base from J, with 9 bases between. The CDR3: CASRGLLNYGYTF. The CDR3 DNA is TGTGCCAGTAGGGGACTGCTTAACTATGGCTACACCTTC. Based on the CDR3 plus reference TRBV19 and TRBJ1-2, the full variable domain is DGGITQSPKYLFRKEGQNVTLSCEQNLNHDAMYWYRQDPGQGLRLIYYSQIVNDFQKGDIAEGYSVSREKKESFPLTVTSAQKNPTAFYLCASRGLLNYGYTFGSGTRLTVV.

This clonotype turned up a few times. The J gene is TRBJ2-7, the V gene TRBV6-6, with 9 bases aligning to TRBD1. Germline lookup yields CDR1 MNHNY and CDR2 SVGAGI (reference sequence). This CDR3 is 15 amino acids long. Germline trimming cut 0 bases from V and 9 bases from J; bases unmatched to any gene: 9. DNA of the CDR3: TGTGCCAGCAGTTACTCTCGGGGACAGGGTCCCCCGCAGTACTTC. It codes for CASSYSRGQGPPQYF.

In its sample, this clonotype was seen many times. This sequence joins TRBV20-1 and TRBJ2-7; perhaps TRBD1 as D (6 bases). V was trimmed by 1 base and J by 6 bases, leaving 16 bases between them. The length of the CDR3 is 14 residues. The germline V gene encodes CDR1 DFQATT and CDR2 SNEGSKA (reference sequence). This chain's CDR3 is CSARGPQGRAEQYF. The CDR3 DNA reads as TGCAGTGCTAGAGGCCCACAGGGTCGAGCCGAGCAGTACTTC.

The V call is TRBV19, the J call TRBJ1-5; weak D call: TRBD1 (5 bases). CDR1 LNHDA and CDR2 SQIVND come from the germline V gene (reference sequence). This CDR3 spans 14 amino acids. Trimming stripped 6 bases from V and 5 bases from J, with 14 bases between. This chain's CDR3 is CASRWSGGHQPQHF. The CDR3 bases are TGTGCCAGTAGATGGTCGGGGGGACATCAGCCCCAGCATTTT.

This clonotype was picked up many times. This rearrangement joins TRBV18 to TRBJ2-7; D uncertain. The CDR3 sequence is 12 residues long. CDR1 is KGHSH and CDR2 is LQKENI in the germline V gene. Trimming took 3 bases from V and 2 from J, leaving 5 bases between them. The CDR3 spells CASSPDTYEQYF. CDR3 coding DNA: TGTGCCAGCTCACCCGACACCTACGAGCAGTACTTC.

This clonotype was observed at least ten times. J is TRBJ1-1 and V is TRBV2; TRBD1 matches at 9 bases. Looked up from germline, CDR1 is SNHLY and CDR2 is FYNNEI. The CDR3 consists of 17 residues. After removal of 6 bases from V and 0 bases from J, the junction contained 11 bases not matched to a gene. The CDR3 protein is CASSAGQGPRMNTEAFF. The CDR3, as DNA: TGTGCCAGCAGCGCGGGACAGGGTCCCAGGATGAACACTGAAGCTTTCTTT.

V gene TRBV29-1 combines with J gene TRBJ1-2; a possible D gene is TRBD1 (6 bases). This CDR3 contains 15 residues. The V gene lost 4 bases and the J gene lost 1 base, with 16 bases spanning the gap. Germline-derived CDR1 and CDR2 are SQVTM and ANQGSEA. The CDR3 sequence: CSVGVTGLFNYGYTF. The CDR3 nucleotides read TGCAGCGTTGGAGTGACAGGATTATTTAACTATGGCTACACCTTC.

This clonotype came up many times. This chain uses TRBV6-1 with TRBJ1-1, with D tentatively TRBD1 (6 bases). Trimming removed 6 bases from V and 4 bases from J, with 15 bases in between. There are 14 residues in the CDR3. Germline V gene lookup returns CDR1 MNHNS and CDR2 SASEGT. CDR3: CASSRLGTITEAFF. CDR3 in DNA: TGTGCCAGCAGCCGCCTAGGGACAATCACTGAAGCTTTCTTT.

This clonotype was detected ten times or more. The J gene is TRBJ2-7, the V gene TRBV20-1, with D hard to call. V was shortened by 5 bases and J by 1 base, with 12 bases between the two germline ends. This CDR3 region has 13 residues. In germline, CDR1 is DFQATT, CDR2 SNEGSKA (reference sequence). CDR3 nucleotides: TGCAGTGCTGGCGATGACGGATCCTACGAGCAGTACTTC. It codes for CSAGDDGSYEQYF.

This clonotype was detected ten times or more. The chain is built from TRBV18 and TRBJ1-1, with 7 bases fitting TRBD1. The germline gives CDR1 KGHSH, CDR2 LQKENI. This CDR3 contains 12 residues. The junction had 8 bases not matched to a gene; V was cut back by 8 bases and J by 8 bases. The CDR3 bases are TGTGCCAGCGCCCAGGGGGTGAGGGAAGCTTTCTTT. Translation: CASAQGVREAFF.

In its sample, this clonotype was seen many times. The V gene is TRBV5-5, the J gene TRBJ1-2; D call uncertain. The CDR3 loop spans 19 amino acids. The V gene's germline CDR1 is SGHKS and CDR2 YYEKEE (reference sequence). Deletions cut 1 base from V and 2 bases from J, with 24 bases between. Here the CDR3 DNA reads TGTGCCAGCAGCTTGTTTTGGACGGCTCCGCACTCCCACAACTATGGCTACACCTTC. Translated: CASSLFWTAPHSHNYGYTF.

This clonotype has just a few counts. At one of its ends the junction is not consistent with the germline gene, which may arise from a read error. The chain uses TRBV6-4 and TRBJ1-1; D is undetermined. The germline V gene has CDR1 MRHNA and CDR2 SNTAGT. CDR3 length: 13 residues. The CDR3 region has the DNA TGTGCCAGCAGTTACTCGGCAGAGAGTGAAGCTTTCTTT. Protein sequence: CASSYSAESEAFF.

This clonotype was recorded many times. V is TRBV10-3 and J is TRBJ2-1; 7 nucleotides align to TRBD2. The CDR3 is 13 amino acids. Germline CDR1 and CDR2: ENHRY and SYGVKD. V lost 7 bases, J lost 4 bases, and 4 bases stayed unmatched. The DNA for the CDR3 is TGTGCCATCACTCAAGCGGGGTACAATGAGCAGTTCTTC. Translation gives CAITQAGYNEQFF.

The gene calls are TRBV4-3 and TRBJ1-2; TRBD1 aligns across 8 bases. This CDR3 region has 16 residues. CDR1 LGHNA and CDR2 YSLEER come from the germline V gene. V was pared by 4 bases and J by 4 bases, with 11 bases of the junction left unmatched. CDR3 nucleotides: TGCGCCAGCAGCCCGCGCGGACAGGGAATAGGCTATGGCTACACCTTC. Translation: CASSPRGQGIGYGYTF.

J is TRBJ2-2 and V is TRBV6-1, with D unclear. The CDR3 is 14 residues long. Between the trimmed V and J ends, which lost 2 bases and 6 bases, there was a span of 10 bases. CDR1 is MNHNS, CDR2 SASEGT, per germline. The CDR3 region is CASSELVLSGELFF. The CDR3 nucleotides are TGTGCCAGCAGTGAATTAGTATTATCCGGGGAGCTGTTTTTT.

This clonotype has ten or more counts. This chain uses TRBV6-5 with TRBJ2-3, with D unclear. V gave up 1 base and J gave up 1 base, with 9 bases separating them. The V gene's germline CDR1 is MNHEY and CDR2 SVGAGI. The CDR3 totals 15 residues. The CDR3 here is CASSYFAQGTDTQYF. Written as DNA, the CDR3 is TGTGCCAGCAGTTACTTTGCGCAAGGCACAGATACGCAGTATTTT.

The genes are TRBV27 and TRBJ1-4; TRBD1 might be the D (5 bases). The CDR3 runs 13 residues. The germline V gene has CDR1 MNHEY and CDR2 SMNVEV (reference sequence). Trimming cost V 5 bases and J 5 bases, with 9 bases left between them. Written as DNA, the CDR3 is TGTGCCAGCAGTACAGGTCCCAATGAAAAACTGTTTTTT. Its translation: CASSTGPNEKLFF.

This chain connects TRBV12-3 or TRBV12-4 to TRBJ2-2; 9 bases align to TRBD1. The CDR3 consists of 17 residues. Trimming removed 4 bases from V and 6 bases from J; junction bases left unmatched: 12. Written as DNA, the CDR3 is TGTGCCAGCAGTTGGCCACAGGGGGCGGTTATTCCCGGGGAGCTGTTTTTT. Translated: CASSWPQGAVIPGELFF.

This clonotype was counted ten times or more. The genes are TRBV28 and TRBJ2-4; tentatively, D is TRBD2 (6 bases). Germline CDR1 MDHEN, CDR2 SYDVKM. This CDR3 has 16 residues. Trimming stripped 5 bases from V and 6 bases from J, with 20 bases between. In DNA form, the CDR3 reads TGTGCCAGCAGTCCCCCCGAGCTTGGGGGGAGAAACATTCAGTACTTC. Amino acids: CASSPPELGGRNIQYF.

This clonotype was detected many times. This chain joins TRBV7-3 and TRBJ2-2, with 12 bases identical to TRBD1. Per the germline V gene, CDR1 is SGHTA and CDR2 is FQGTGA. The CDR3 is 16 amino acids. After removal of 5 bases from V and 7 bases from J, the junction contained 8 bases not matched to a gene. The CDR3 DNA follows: TGTGCCAGCAGCCCTAGGGGACAGGGGGCTGGCGGGGAGCTGTTTTTT. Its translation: CASSPRGQGAGGELFF.

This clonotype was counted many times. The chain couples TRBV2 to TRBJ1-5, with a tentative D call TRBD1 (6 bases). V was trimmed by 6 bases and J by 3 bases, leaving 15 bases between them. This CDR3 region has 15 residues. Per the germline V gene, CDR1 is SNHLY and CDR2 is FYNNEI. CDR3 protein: CASRVRDTLNQPQHF. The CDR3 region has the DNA TGTGCCAGCAGGGTCCGGGACACACTCAATCAGCCCCAGCATTTT.

The CDR3 reads CASSHDGGGRRADTQYF. The CDR3, as DNA: TGTGCCAGCAGCCACGATGGAGGAGGGAGAAGGGCAGATACGCAGTATTTT. The chain links TRBV7-2 to TRBJ2-3, with D tentatively TRBD2 (6 bases). The CDR3 extends over 17 amino acids. The germline CDR1 and CDR2 sequences are SGHTA and FQGNSA. V was cut by 5 bases and J by 4 bases, with 22 bases left in between.

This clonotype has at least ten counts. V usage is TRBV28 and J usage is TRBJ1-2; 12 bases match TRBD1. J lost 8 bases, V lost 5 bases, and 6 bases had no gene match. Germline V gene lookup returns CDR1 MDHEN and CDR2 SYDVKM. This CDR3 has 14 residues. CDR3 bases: TGTGCCAGCAGTCCCGGGACAGGGGGCTCCGGCTACACCTTC. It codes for CASSPGTGGSGYTF.

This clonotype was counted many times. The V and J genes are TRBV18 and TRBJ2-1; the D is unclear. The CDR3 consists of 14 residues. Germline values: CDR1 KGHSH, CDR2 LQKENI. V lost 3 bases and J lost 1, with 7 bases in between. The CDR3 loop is CASSPDLSYNEQFF. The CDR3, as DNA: TGTGCCAGCTCACCGGACCTATCCTACAATGAGCAGTTCTTC.

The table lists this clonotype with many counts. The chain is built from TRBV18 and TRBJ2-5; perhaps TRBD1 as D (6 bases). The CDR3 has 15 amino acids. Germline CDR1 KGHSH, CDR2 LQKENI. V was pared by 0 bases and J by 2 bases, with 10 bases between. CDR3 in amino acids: CASSPPKTGQETQYF. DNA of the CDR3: TGTGCCAGCTCACCACCGAAGACAGGACAAGAGACCCAGTACTTC.

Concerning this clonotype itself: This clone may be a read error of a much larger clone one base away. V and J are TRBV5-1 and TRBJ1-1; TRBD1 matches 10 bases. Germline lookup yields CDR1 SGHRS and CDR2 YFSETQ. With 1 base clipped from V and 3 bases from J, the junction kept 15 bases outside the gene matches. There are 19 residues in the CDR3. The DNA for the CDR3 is TGCGCCAGCAGCTTGTCTTTTGCGGGGGACAGGGGAGAGGACACTGAAGCTTTCTTT. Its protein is CASSLSFAGDRGEDTEAFF.